The sequence of this T cell receptor beta chain was determined in a study of blood T cell repertoires in COVID-19. Cohorts were based on clinical histories the participants reported. Recovered Cohort 3 donors showed two negative PCRs, clearance, or symptom resolution. The CDR3 spans 15 residues. Germline V gene lookup returns CDR1 SGHDT and CDR2 YYEEEE. V was shortened by 1 base and J by 7 bases, with 17 bases between the two germline ends. Original handling: Amplifying reference gene primers gave estimates of nucleated cell counts. Using immunoSEQ multiplex PCR, the repertoire was profiled, and TCRdb retains in-frame clones only, with some absent. V and J calls and clone size follow that table, whereas D and trimming were derived from the DNA. The data contain 150,000 or so clones, approximately 80% of them singletons.

The chain carries TRBV5-6 and TRBJ2-5; a weak D match, TRBD1 (5 bases). Input material: PBMCs or T cells enriched from blood (not recorded which). This TCR came from a woman aged 45-59 years who had recovered from COVID-19. Written as DNA, the CDR3 is TGTGCCAGCAGCTTGAGGGCAGTGGGCACAGGGACCCAGTACTTC. This translates into CASSLRAVGTGTQYF.